This TCR beta chain stems from a study of cytomegalovirus exposure and HLA in healthy donors. PCR was performed using 60 Vbeta and 13 Jbeta primers. Method: immunoSEQ multiplex PCR; TCRdb's copy keeps in-frame clones and lacks some. The data show about 160,000 clones, with nearly 80% seen just once and approximately 0.89% held by the top ten. Germline-derived CDR1 and CDR2 are SGHAT and FQNNGV. The CDR3 consists of 15 residues. After removal of 1 base from V and 2 bases from J, the junction contained 3 bases not matched to a gene. Sequences were obtained from PBMCs. The V and J genes are TRBV11-2 and TRBJ2-7; TRBD2 agrees at 9 bases. The source of this sequence is a woman aged 45-65 years in good health and CMV-seropositive. The CDR3 DNA reads as TGTGCCAGCAGCTTAGTAGGGACTAGCCCCTACGAGCAGTACTTC. Translation gives CASSLVGTSPYEQYF. Filled out from reference TRBV11-2 and TRBJ2-7, the complete variable domain reads EAGVAQSPRYKIIEKRQSVAFWCNPISGHATLYWYQQILGQGPKLLIQFQNNGVVDDSQLPKDRFSAERLKGVDSTLKIQPAKLEDSAVYLCASSLVGTSPYEQYFGPGTRLTVT.